A selection of T cell receptor beta chains follows, all from one sample in a study of post-analysis software for immune sequencing data. TCRdb itself ran the PCR reads through MiXCR, one entry per CDR3 protein. The sample consists of about 500,000 distinct CDR3 sequences, roughly 45% of them appearing once. The specimen was blood. The source is a girl under 18 with multiple sclerosis. CDR3s include the opening cysteine and the closing phenylalanine or tryptophan. D genes are given only for firm matches. Clone size, where shown, is once, few, many, or a class for clones that have expanded.

V	J	size	D	CDR3	DNA
TRBV18	TRBJ2-5	once	-	CASSPNAGEETQYF	TGTGCCAGCTCACCAAATGCAGGGGAGGAGACCCAGTACTTC
TRBV6-5	TRBJ1-1	-	-	CASSYSIQGNTEAFF	TGTGCCAGCAGTTACTCGATCCAGGGTAACACTGAAGCTTTCTTT
TRBV20-1	TRBJ1-2	few	-	CSARGPGGVYGYTF	TGCAGTGCCAGAGGCCCAGGCGGGGTCTATGGCTACACCTTC
TRBV9	TRBJ2-7	-	-	CASSFRLEGYEQYF	TGTGCCAGCAGCTTCCGACTGGAGGGTTACGAGCAGTACTTC
TRBV29-1	TRBJ2-1	few	-	CSVAVETSYNEQFF	TGCAGCGTTGCAGTGGAGACGTCCTACAATGAGCAGTTCTTC
TRBV24-1	TRBJ2-2	-	-	CATEMAGTGNTGELFF	TGTGCCACCGAAATGGCTGGGACGGGGAACACCGGGGAGCTGTTTTTT
TRBV7-6	TRBJ2-5	-	TRBD2	CASSLGGGLAGVYETQYF	TGTGCCAGCAGCTTAGGAGGGGGACTAGCGGGAGTGTATGAGACCCAGTACTTC
TRBV20-1	TRBJ2-7	-	-	CSAETGRTSEQYF	TGCAGTGCTGAAACGGGTCGTACCTCCGAGCAGTACTTC
TRBV9	TRBJ2-3	-	-	CASSVSPNLAMKDTQYF	TGTGCCAGCAGCGTAAGCCCCAACCTAGCGATGAAAGATACGCAGTATTTT
TRBV12-3/TRBV12-4	TRBJ2-2	few	-	CASSRESTGELFF	TGTGCCAGCAGCAGGGAATCTACCGGGGAGCTGTTTTTT
TRBV28	TRBJ2-3	-	-	CASSLAQPGADTQYF	TGTGCCAGCAGTTTAGCTCAACCGGGGGCAGATACGCAGTATTTT
TRBV7-6	TRBJ2-1	few	TRBD2	CASSGRWLAGSYNEQFF	TGTGCCAGCAGCGGTCGGTGGCTAGCGGGTTCCTACAATGAGCAGTTCTTC
TRBV29-1	TRBJ2-5	-	-	CSVVGGEQGSQTQETQYF	TGCAGCGTTGTGGGAGGGGAACAGGGGTCCCAAACTCAAGAGACCCAGTACTTC
TRBV11-1	TRBJ2-5	-	-	CASSLVAGNWETQYF	TGTGCCAGCAGCTTAGTTGCGGGAAATTGGGAGACCCAGTACTTC
TRBV20-1	TRBJ2-5	-	-	CSASYYRASEAQRVETQYF	TGCAGTGCTTCTTATTACCGGGCTAGCGAAGCTCAGAGGGTCGAGACCCAGTACTTC
TRBV4-2	TRBJ2-1	few	TRBD1	CASSQDKIQGADNEQFF	TGTGCCAGCAGCCAAGATAAAATTCAGGGGGCGGACAATGAGCAGTTCTTC
TRBV6-5	TRBJ2-7	few	-	CASNRGTSYEQYF	TGTGCCAGCAATCGGGGGACCTCCTACGAGCAGTACTTC
TRBV3-1	TRBJ2-5	-	-	CASSQVSETQYF	TGTGCCAGCAGCCAAGTGAGCGAGACCCAGTACTTC
TRBV6-1	TRBJ1-2	few	-	CASSSRHGLGYGYTF	TGTGCCAGCAGTTCGCGACACGGACTGGGCTATGGCTACACCTTC
TRBV29-1	TRBJ2-7	once	TRBD1	CSVTGGYEQYF	TGCAGCGTGACAGGGGGCTACGAGCAGTACTTC
TRBV14	TRBJ2-1	-	-	CASSPIGSSYNEQFF	TGTGCCAGCAGCCCTATCGGGAGTTCCTACAATGAGCAGTTCTTC
TRBV5-6	TRBJ2-7	once	-	CASSPGAWTYQTYEQYF	TGTGCCAGCAGCCCGGGCGCCTGGACTTACCAGACCTACGAGCAGTACTTC
TRBV20-1	TRBJ2-7	-	-	CSASLADPYEQYF	TGCAGTGCTAGTCTCGCGGACCCCTACGAGCAGTACTTC
TRBV7-2	TRBJ2-4	-	-	CASSSTPVGVDIQYF	TGTGCCAGCAGCTCCACTCCAGTGGGGGTGGACATTCAGTACTTC
TRBV7-9	TRBJ2-1	once	TRBD2	CASSPVASGTYNEQFF	TGTGCCAGCAGCCCGGTGGCTAGCGGGACCTACAATGAGCAGTTCTTC
TRBV4-1	TRBJ2-5	few	TRBD2	CASSQEGLAPVGRTQYF	TGCGCCAGCAGCCAAGAAGGACTAGCCCCGGTCGGGAGGACCCAGTACTTC
TRBV7-9	TRBJ2-3	-	-	CASSWGSTPTDTQYF	TGTGCCAGCAGCTGGGGATCCACCCCCACAGATACGCAGTATTTT
TRBV21-1	TRBJ2-1	-	-	CASSKERRLAGSAGEQFF	TGTGCCAGCAGCAAAGAAAGACGCCTAGCGGGAAGTGCGGGGGAGCAGTTCTTC
TRBV4-3	TRBJ2-7	-	-	CASSPWQLSYEQYF	TGCGCCAGCAGCCCGTGGCAGCTATCCTACGAGCAGTACTTC
TRBV28	TRBJ2-1	few	TRBD1	CASTSRGSYNEQFF	TGTGCCAGCACTTCCAGGGGGTCCTACAATGAGCAGTTCTTC
TRBV10-3	TRBJ2-3	-	TRBD1	CAISEADRSDTDTQYF	TGTGCCATCAGTGAGGCGGACAGGAGTGACACAGATACGCAGTATTTT
TRBV7-6	TRBJ2-3	-	-	CASSLGVSSTDTQYF	TGTGCCAGCAGCTTAGGGGTTTCTAGCACAGATACGCAGTATTTT
TRBV6-2/TRBV6-3	TRBJ2-7	-	TRBD1	CASSYTTDRWDRNEQYF	TGTGCCAGCAGTTACACAACAGATAGGTGGGACAGAAACGAGCAGTACTTC
TRBV7-9	TRBJ1-4	-	-	CASSFAGATNEKLFF	TGTGCCAGCAGCTTTGCAGGGGCAACTAATGAAAAACTGTTTTTT
TRBV29-1	TRBJ2-5	many	TRBD1	CSVLRPGQGKETQYF	TGCAGCGTCCTTAGGCCGGGACAGGGAAAAGAGACCCAGTACTTC
TRBV2	TRBJ2-3	few	TRBD2	CASEAGPSTDTQYF	TGTGCTAGCGAAGCGGGGCCTAGCACAGATACGCAGTATTTT
TRBV6-5	TRBJ2-3	-	TRBD2	CASSYSGLAGDVVADTQYF	TGTGCCAGCAGTTACTCGGGACTAGCGGGAGATGTTGTAGCAGATACGCAGTATTTT
TRBV20-1	TRBJ2-1	-	TRBD2	CSRISSRAGGYNEQFF	TGCAGTCGGATTTCCTCCCGGGCGGGGGGTTACAATGAGCAGTTCTTC
TRBV7-3	TRBJ2-1	-	TRBD2	CASSLNGISGSYEQFF	TGTGCCAGCAGCTTAAATGGTATTAGCGGGAGTTATGAGCAGTTCTTC
TRBV20-1	TRBJ2-1	-	TRBD2	CSASPAGGDWDEQFF	TGCAGTGCTAGTCCAGCGGGAGGGGATTGGGATGAGCAGTTCTTC
TRBV27	TRBJ2-7	few	TRBD1	CASSSRLQGTSSYEQYF	TGTGCCAGCAGTTCTCGGTTACAGGGGACATCCTCCTACGAGCAGTACTTC
TRBV27	TRBJ2-7	-	TRBD1	CASRGTGEYEQYF	TGTGCCAGCAGGGGGACAGGGGAGTACGAGCAGTACTTC
TRBV20-1	TRBJ2-5	-	TRBD1	CSARPTGVMGETQYF	TGCAGTGCTAGACCGACAGGGGTGATGGGAGAGACCCAGTACTTC
TRBV20-1	TRBJ1-1	-	-	CSASLGVEDTEAFF	TGCAGTGCTAGTCTCGGGGTAGAGGACACTGAAGCTTTCTTT
TRBV20-1	TRBJ2-1	-	-	CSAPRLDFYNEQFF	TGCAGTGCTCCGCGACTAGATTTCTACAATGAGCAGTTCTTC
TRBV10-3	TRBJ2-1	-	TRBD2	CASKAGELWNEQFF	TGTGCCAGTAAAGCGGGAGAATTATGGAATGAGCAGTTCTTC
TRBV4-3	TRBJ2-7	-	-	CASSQVDGSSYEQYF	TGCGCCAGCAGCCAAGTAGACGGAAGCTCCTACGAGCAGTACTTC